The 6 T cell receptor beta chains given below trace back to one sample, sequenced in a study of shared clonotypes between healthy human individuals. Produced via immunoSEQ multiplex PCR; TCRdb's table is partial and in-frame only. The table lists under 2,500,000 clones, roughly 95% of them singletons. Sequenced sample: naive CD4+ T cells sorted from blood. The subset denotes: CD45RA+ positively selected. The receptors here all came from a man between 18 and 35 years old in good health.

The genes are TRBV5-6 and TRBJ1-5; D is perhaps TRBD1 (6 bases). The CDR3 has 17 amino acids. Germline V CDR1 and CDR2: SGHDT, YYEEEE. V was trimmed by 2 bases and J by 2 bases, leaving 17 bases between them. In nucleotides, the CDR3 is TGTGCCAGCAGCTTCAGGGGCTCTTCCTTTGGCAATCAGCCCCAGCATTTT. This sequence encodes CASSFRGSSFGNQPQHF.

This chain uses TRBV4-3 with TRBJ1-6, with no clear D. CDR1 and CDR2 (germline): LGHNA, YSLEER. The CDR3 spans 15 residues. Trimming cost V 1 base and J 3 bases, with 7 bases left between them. The CDR3 DNA sequence: TGCGCCAGCAGCCAAGGACTTGGCTATAATTCACCCCTCCACTTT. This sequence encodes CASSQGLGYNSPLHF.

The chain employs TRBV7-2 and TRBJ2-5, with 7 bases lining up with TRBD1. The CDR3 totals 15 residues. V dropped 5 bases and J dropped 5; count of bases not matched to a gene: 11. Germline V CDR1 and CDR2: SGHTA, FQGNSA. CDR3 sequence reads: CASSPRQGVQETQYF. The CDR3 DNA sequence: TGTGCCAGCAGCCCACGACAGGGTGTCCAGGAGACCCAGTACTTC. Filled out from reference TRBV7-2 and TRBJ2-5, the complete variable domain reads GAGVSQSPSNKVTEKGKDVELRCDPISGHTALYWYRQSLGQGLEFLIYFQGNSAPDKSGLPSDRFSAERTGGSVSTLTIQRTQQEDSAVYLCASSPRQGVQETQYFGPGTRLLVL.

The V gene is TRBV28, the J gene TRBJ2-7; 7 bases match TRBD1. This CDR3 has 16 residues. Trimming took 4 bases from V and 2 from J; bases not matched to a gene: 11. Germline V gives CDR1 MDHEN, CDR2 SYDVKM. The CDR3 DNA sequence: TGTGCCAGCAGTTCTCCGGGACAGTCAGGAACCTACGAGCAGTACTTC. This translates into CASSSPGQSGTYEQYF.

The chain couples TRBV19 to TRBJ1-4; D possibly corresponds to TRBD1 (5 bases). Germline V gene data show CDR1 as LNHDA and CDR2 as SQIVND (reference sequence). This CDR3 is built from 15 residues. The V end lost 7 bases, the J end lost 7 bases, and 19 bases lay between the germline ends. CDR3 in DNA: TGTGCCAGTACAATTCAGGCGGCTGGGGGTGAAAAACTGTTTTTT. This sequence encodes CASTIQAAGGEKLFF.

Notes on this clone: The sample carries other DNA sequences with the same CDR3. The rearrangement joins TRBV2 to TRBJ1-2, with a weak D call TRBD1 (6 bases). Trimming cost V 5 bases and J 2 bases, with 12 bases left between them. The CDR3 runs to 14 residues. In germline, CDR1 is SNHLY, CDR2 FYNNEI. CDR3 sequence reads: CASSSGTPNYGYTF. The CDR3 DNA follows: TGTGCCAGCAGTTCCGGGACACCAAACTATGGCTACACCTTC.